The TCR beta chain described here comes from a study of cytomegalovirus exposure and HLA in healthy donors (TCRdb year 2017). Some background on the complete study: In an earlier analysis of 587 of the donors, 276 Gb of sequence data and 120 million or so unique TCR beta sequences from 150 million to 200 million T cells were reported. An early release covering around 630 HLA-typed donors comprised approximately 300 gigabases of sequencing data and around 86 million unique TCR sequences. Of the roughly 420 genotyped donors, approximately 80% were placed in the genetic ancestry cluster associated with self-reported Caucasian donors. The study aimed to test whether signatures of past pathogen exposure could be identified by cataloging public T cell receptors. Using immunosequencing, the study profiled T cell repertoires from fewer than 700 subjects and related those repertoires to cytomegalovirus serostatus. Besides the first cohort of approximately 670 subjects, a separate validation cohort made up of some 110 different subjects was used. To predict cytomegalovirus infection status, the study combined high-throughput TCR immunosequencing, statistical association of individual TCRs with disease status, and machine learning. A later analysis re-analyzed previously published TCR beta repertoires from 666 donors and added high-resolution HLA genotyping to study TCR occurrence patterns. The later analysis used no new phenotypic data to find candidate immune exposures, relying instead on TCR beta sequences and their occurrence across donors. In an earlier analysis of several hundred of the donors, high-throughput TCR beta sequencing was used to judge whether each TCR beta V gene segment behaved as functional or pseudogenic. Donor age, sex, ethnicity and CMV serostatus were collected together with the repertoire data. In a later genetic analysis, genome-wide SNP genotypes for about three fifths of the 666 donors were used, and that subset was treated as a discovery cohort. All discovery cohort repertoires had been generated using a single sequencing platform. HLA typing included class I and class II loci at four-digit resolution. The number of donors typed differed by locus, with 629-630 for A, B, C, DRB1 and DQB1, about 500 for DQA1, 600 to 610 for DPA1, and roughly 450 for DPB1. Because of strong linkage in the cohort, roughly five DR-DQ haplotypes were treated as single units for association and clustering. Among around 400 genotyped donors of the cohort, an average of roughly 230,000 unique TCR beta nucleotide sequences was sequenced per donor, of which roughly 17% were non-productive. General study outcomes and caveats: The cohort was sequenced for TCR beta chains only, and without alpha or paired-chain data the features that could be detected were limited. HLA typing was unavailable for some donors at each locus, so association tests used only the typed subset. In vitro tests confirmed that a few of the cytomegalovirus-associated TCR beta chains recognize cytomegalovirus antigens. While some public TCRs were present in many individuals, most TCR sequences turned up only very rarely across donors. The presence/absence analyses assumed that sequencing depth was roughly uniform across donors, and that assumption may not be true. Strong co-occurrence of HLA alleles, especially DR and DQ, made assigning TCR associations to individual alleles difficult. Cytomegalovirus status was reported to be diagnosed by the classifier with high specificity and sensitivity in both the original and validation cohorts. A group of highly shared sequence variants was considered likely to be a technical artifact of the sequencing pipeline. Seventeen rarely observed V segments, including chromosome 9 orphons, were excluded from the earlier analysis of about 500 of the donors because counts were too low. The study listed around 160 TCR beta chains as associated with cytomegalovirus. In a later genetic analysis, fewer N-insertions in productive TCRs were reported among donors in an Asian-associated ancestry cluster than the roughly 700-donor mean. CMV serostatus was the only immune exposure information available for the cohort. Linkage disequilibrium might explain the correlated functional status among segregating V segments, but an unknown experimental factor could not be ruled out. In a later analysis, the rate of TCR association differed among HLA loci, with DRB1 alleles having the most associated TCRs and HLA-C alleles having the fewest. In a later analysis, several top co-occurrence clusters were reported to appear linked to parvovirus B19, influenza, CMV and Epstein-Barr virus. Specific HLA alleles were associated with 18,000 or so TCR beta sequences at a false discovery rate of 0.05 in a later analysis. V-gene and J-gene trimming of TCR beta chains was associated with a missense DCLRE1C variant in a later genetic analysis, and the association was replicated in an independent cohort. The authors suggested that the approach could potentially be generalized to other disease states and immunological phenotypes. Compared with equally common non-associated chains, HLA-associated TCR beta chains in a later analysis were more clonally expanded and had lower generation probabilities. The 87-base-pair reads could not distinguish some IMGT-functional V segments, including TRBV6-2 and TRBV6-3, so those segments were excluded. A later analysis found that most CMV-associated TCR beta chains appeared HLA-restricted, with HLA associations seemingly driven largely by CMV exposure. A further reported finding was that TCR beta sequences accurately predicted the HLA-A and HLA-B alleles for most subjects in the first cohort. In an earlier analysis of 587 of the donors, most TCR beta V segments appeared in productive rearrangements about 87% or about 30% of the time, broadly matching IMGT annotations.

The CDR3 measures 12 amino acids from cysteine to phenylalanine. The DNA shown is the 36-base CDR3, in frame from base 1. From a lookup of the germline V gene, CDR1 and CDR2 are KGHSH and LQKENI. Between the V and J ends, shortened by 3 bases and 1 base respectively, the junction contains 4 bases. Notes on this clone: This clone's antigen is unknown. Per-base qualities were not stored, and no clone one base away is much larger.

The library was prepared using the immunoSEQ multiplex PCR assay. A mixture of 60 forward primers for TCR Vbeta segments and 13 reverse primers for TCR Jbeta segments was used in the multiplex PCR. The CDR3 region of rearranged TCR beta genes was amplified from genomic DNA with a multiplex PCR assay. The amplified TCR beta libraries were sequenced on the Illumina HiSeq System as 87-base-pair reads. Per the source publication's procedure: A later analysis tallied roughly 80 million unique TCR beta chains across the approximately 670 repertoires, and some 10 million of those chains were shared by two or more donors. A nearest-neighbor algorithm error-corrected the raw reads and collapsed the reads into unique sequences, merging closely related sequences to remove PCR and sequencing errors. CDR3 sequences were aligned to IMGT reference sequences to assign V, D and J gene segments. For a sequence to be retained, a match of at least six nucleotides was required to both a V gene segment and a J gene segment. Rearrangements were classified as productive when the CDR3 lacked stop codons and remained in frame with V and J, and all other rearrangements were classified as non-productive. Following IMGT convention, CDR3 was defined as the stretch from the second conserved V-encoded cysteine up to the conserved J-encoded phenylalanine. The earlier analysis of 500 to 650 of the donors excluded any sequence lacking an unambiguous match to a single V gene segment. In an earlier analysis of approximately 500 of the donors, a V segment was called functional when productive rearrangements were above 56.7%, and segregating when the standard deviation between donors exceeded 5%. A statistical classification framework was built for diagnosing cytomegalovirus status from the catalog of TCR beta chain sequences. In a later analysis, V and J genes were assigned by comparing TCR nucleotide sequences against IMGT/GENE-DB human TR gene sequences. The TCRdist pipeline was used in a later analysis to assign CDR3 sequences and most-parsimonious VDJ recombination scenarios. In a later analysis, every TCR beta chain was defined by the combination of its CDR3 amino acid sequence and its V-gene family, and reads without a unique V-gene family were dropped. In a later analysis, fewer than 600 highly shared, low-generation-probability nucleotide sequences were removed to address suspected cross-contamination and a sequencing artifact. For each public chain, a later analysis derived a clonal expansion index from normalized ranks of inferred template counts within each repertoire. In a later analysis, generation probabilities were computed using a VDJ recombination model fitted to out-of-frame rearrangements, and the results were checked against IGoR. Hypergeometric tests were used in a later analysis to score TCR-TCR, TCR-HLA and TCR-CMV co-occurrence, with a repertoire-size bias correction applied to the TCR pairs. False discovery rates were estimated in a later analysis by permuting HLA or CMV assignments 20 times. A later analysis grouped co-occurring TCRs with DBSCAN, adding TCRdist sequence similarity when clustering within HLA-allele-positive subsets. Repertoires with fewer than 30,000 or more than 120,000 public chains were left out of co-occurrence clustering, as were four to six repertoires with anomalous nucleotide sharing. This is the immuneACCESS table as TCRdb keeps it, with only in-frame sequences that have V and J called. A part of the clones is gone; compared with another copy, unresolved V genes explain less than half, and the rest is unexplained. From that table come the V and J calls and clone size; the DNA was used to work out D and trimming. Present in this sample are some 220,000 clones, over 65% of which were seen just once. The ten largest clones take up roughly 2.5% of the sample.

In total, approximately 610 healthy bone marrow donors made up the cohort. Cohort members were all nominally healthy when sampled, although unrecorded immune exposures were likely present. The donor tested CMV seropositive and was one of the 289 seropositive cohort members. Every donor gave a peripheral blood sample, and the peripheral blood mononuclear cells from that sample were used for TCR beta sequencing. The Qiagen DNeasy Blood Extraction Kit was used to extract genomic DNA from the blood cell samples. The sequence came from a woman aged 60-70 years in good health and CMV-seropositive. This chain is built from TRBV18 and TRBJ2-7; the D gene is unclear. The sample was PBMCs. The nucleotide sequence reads TGTGCCAGCTCACCCTTTTCCTACGAGCAGTACTTC. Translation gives CASSPFSYEQYF.